The entry that follows covers one T cell receptor (beta chain) sequence. This CDR3 contains 14 residues. CDR1 is MDHEN and CDR2 is SYDVKM in the germline V gene. Trimming at V came to 6 bases and at J to 2 bases, leaving 6 bases not matched to a gene. The data originate from a study of T cell changes during pregnancy in multiple sclerosis. The repertoire was sequenced with immunoSEQ multiplex PCR; TCRdb's copy has only in-frame clones and lacks some. The table includes around 16,000 clones, approximately 80% detected once. The clonotype was recovered from a female donor in good health, enrolled as a control in a pregnancy study. The rearrangement uses TRBV28 and TRBJ2-7; 8 bases are shared with TRBD1. The sample was CD8+ T cells from peripheral blood mononuclear cells, taken after pregnancy. The CDR3 DNA sequence: TGTGCCAGCAGCTCCCAGGGGGCGACCTACGAGCAGTACTTC. Encoded protein: CASSSQGATYEQYF.